Below, one TCR beta chain is given with its context. Which antigen it targets is not known. Per-nucleotide qualities are absent, and no much larger clonotype sits a single base away. Library preparation was by the immunoSEQ multiplex PCR assay. Deep sequencing of rearranged TCR beta loci, alongside multiparametric flow cytometry, was used to profile T cell repertoires. TCRdb stores this immuneACCESS table with in-frame sequences only. Part of the clones is absent; in the studies checked, under half of the shortfall reflects unresolved V genes, and no reason is known for the rest. The sample contains around 63,000 clones, approximately 86% of them found a single time. In total, the top ten clones hold approximately 2% of the sample. This record comes from a study of lymphopenia after photon versus proton radiotherapy (dated by TCRdb to about 2019). For context, the study as a whole: In patients with gastrointestinal tumors who developed high-grade lymphopenia, the study compared the immunological effects of photon radiation therapy with those of proton radiation therapy. The goal of the study was to describe how the two radiation modalities differ in their effects on the immune system. The cohort included 15 to 20 patients with gastrointestinal tumors who developed lymphopenia after receiving either photon or proton therapy.

The CDR3 holds 11 amino acids from the cysteine to the phenylalanine. CDR3 DNA only is kept here, 33 bases in frame from base 1. A distance of 11 bases separates the germline ends of V and J, which lose 8 bases and 9 bases respectively. Sequences LNHDA (CDR1) and SQIVND (CDR2) are obtained from the germline V gene (reference sequence). Overall results and qualifications from the work: Across the cohort, a larger post-nadir drop in TCR diversity was inversely correlated with overall survival time among patients who died. The survival association was examined only in patients who died, and the authors described better survival with proton therapy as a possibility, not as a demonstrated result. After the lymphocyte count nadir, oligoclonal expansion, especially of CD8+ Temra cells, was observed in photon-treated repertoires, and the drop in diversity was driven by this expansion. Relative stability during treatment was observed in proton-treated patients, whereas loss of naive T cells and TCR diversity and gain of effector/memory populations were observed in photon-treated patients.

The input for sequencing was peripheral blood, taken from a patient treated with photon-based radiotherapy. The receptor's source is a man in his forties with gastric cancer. The rearrangement combines TRBV19 with TRBJ2-1; there is no confident call for the D gene. CDR3 protein: CASGTLVEQFF. Here is the DNA: TGTGCCAGTGGCACTTTGGTTGAGCAGTTCTTC.